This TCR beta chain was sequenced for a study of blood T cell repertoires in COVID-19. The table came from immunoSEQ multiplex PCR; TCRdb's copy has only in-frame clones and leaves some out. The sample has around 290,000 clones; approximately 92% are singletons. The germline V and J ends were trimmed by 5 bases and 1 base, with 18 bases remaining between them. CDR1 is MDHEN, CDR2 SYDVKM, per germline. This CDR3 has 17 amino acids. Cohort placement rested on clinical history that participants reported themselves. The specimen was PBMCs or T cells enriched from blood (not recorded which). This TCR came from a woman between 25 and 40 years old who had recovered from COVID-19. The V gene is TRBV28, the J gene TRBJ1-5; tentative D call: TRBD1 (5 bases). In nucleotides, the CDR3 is TGTGCCAGCAGTCCAGCTGATGGAGGGGTAAGCAATCAGCCCCAGCATTTT. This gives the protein CASSPADGGVSNQPQHF.